These T cell receptor beta chains were read from a single sample in a study of cytomegalovirus exposure and HLA in healthy donors. Produced via immunoSEQ multiplex PCR; TCRdb's table is partial and in-frame only. The ten top clones account for approximately 4.5%, within a sample of 25,000 to 40,000 clones. Sequenced: PBMCs. These receptors were collected from a woman in her 40s in good health and CMV-seropositive. Each CDR3 is given with its conserved first and last residue. Fields, in order: CDR3 protein, CDR3 DNA, J gene, V gene, D gene. A D gene is named only where the DNA matches it firmly.

cdr3_aa: CASSGVRDRGPGGELFF
cdr3_nt: TGTGCCAGCAGTGGTGTCCGGGACAGGGGGCCGGGCGGGGAGCTGTTTTTT
j_call: TRBJ2-2
v_call: TRBV2
d_call: TRBD1

cdr3_aa: CASSIVGVSDTQYF
cdr3_nt: TGTGCCAGTAGTATAGTCGGAGTTTCGGATACGCAGTATTTT
j_call: TRBJ2-3
v_call: TRBV19
d_call: NA

cdr3_aa: CAWSRTRGTGNQPQHF
cdr3_nt: TGTGCCTGGAGTCGGACCCGGGGGACGGGCAATCAGCCCCAGCATTTT
j_call: TRBJ1-5
v_call: TRBV30
d_call: NA

cdr3_aa: CASSLLPTGYGYTF
cdr3_nt: TGCGCCAGCAGCTTGCTCCCTACCGGCTATGGCTACACCTTC
j_call: TRBJ1-2
v_call: TRBV5-1
d_call: NA

cdr3_aa: CSVDETSSYNEQFF
cdr3_nt: TGCAGCGTTGACGAGACTAGCAGTTACAATGAGCAGTTCTTC
j_call: TRBJ2-1
v_call: TRBV29-1
d_call: TRBD2

cdr3_aa: CASSRGQGSEQYF
cdr3_nt: TGTGCCAGCTCCCGGGGACAGGGGAGCGAGCAGTACTTC
j_call: TRBJ2-7
v_call: TRBV6-5
d_call: TRBD1

cdr3_aa: CASSAGILSNQPQHF
cdr3_nt: TGTGCCAGCAGCGCGGGGATTCTTAGCAATCAGCCCCAGCATTTT
j_call: TRBJ1-5
v_call: TRBV6-1
d_call: NA

cdr3_aa: CASSLGGPNTEAFF
cdr3_nt: TGTGCCAGCAGTCTAGGAGGGCCGAACACTGAAGCTTTCTTT
j_call: TRBJ1-1
v_call: TRBV27
d_call: NA

cdr3_aa: CASSPRVTEAFF
cdr3_nt: TGTGCCAGCAGCCCACGGGTAACTGAAGCTTTCTTT
j_call: TRBJ1-1
v_call: TRBV7-9
d_call: NA

cdr3_aa: CASSYDGRPQFEQYF
cdr3_nt: TGTGCCAGCAGTTACGATGGCAGGCCCCAATTTGAGCAGTACTTC
j_call: TRBJ2-7
v_call: TRBV6-5
d_call: NA

cdr3_aa: CASSLTGSGDTQYF
cdr3_nt: TGTGCCAGCAGCTTGACAGGGAGTGGAGATACGCAGTATTTT
j_call: TRBJ2-3
v_call: TRBV11-2
d_call: TRBD1

cdr3_aa: CAWSGTPAYEQYF
cdr3_nt: TGTGCCTGGTCCGGGACTCCCGCCTACGAGCAGTACTTC
j_call: TRBJ2-7
v_call: TRBV30
d_call: NA

cdr3_aa: CASSLAGGASYEQYF
cdr3_nt: TGTGCCAGCAGCTTAGCTGGGGGGGCCTCCTACGAGCAGTACTTC
j_call: TRBJ2-7
v_call: TRBV7-2
d_call: NA

cdr3_aa: CATSVGDRNTEAFF
cdr3_nt: TGTGCCACCAGCGTGGGGGACAGGAACACTGAAGCTTTCTTT
j_call: TRBJ1-1
v_call: TRBV15
d_call: TRBD1

cdr3_aa: CASSAGAGGIYNEQFF
cdr3_nt: TGTGCCAGCAGTGCGGGAGCGGGAGGTATCTACAATGAGCAGTTCTTC
j_call: TRBJ2-1
v_call: TRBV6-6
d_call: TRBD2

cdr3_aa: CASSYVSGPSNEQFF
cdr3_nt: TGTGCCAGCAGTTACGTGTCAGGCCCTTCGAATGAGCAGTTCTTC
j_call: TRBJ2-1
v_call: TRBV6-6
d_call: NA

cdr3_aa: CASSFFLAGGRETQYF
cdr3_nt: TGCGCCAGCAGCTTTTTTCTAGCGGGAGGACGGGAGACCCAGTACTTC
j_call: TRBJ2-5
v_call: TRBV5-1
d_call: TRBD2

cdr3_aa: CASSSPGQGFYEQYF
cdr3_nt: TGTGCCAGCAGCTCGCCGGGACAGGGTTTCTACGAGCAGTACTTC
j_call: TRBJ2-7
v_call: TRBV5-4
d_call: TRBD1